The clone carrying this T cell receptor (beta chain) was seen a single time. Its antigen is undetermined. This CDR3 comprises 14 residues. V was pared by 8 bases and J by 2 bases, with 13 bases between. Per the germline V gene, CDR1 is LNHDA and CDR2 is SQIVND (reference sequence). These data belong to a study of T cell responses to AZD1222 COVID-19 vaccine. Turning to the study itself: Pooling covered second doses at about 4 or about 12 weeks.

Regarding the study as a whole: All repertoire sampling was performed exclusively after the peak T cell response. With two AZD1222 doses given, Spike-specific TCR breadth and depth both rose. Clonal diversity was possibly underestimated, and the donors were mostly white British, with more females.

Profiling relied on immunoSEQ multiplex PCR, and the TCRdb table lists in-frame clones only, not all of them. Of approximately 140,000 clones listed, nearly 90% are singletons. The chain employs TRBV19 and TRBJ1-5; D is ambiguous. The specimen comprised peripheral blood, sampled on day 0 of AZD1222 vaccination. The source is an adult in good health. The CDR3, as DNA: TGTGCCAGTCAGTCCAGACAACGCAATCAGCCCCAGCATTTT. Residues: CASQSRQRNQPQHF.